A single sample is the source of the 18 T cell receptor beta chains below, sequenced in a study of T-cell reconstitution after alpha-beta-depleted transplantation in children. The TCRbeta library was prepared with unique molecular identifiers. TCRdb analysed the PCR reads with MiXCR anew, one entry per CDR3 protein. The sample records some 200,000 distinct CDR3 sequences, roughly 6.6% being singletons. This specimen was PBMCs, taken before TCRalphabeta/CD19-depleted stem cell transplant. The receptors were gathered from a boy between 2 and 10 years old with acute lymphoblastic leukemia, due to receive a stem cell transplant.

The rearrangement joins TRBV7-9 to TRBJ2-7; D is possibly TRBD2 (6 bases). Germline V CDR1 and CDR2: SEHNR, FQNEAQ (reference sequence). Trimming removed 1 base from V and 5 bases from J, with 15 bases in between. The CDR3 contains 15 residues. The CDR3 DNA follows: TGTGCCAGCAGCTTAGAGTCGGGAGTTCTCCACGAGCAGTACTTC. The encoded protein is CASSLESGVLHEQYF.

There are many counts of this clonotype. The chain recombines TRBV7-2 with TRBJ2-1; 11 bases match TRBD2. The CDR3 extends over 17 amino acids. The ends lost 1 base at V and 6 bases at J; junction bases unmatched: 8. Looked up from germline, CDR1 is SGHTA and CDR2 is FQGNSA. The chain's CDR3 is CASSLVGLAGGGNEQFF. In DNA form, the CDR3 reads TGTGCCAGCAGCTTAGTCGGGCTAGCGGGAGGTGGCAATGAGCAGTTCTTC.

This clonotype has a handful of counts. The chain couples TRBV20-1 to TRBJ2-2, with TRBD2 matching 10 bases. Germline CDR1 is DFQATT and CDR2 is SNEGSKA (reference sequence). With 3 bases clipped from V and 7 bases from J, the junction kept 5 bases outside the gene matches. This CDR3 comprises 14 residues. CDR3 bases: TGCAGTGCTAGGCTAGCGGGGGCCTTCGGGGAGCTGTTTTTT. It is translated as CSARLAGAFGELFF.

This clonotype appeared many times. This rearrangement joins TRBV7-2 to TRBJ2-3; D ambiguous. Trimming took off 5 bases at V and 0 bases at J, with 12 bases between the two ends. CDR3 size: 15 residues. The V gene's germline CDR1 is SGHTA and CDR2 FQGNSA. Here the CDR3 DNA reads TGTGCCAGCAGCCCCGTGGGCTCTAGCACAGATACGCAGTATTTT. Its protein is CASSPVGSSTDTQYF.

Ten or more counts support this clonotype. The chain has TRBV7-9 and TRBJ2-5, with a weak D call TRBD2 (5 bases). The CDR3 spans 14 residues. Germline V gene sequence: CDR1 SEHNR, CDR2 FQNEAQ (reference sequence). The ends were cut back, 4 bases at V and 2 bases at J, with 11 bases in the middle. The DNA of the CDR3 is TGTGCCAGCAGCTCTCCGGGAAAGCAAGAGACCCAGTACTTC. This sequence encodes CASSSPGKQETQYF.

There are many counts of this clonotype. Written as DNA, the CDR3 is TGTGCCAGCAGCGTCGGGGAGGGGTACGGCTACACCTTC. Protein sequence: CASSVGEGYGYTF. This chain links TRBV7-9 with TRBJ1-2, with D perhaps TRBD1 (5 bases). Germline V lookup: CDR1 SEHNR, CDR2 FQNEAQ (reference sequence). CDR3 size: 13 residues. Trimming took off 5 bases at V and 8 bases at J, with 15 bases between the two ends.

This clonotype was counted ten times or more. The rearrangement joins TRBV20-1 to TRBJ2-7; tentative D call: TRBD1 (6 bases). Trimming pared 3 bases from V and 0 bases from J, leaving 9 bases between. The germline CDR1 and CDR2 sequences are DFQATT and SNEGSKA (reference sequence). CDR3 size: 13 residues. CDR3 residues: CSASDRSSYEQYF. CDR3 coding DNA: TGCAGTGCTAGTGACAGGTCCTCCTACGAGCAGTACTTC.

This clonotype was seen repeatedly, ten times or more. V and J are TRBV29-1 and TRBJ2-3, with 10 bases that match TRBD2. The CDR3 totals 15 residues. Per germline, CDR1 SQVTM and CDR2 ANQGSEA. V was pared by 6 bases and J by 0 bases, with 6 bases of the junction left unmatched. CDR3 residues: CSVSTSGSSTDTQYF. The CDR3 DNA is TGCAGCGTCTCGACTAGCGGGTCTAGCACAGATACGCAGTATTTT.

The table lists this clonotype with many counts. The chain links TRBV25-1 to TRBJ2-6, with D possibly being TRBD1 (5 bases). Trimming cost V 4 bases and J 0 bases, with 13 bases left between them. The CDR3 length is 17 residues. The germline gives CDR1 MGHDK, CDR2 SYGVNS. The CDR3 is CASSAGFLHSGANVLTF. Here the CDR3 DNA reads TGTGCCAGCAGTGCAGGGTTCCTTCACTCTGGGGCCAACGTCCTGACTTTC.

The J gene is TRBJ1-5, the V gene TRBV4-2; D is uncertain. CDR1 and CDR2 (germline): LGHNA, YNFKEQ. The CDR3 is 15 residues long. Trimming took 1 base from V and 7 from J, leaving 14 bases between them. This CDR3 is CASSQVWRGRQPQHF. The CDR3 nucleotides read TGTGCCAGCAGCCAAGTTTGGCGTGGCAGGCAGCCCCAGCATTTT.

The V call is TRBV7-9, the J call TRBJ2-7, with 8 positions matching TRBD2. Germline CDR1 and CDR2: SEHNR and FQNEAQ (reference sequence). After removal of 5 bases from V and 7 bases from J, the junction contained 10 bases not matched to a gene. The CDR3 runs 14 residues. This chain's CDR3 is CASSPRGGHWEQYF. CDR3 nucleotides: TGTGCCAGCAGCCCACGGGGGGGCCACTGGGAGCAGTACTTC.

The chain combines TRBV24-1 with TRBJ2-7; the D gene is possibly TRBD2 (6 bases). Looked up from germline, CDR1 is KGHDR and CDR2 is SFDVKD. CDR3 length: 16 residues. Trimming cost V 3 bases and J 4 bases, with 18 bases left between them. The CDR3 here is CATSDEADEGGYEQYF. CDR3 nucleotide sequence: TGTGCCACCAGTGATGAGGCGGATGAAGGAGGGTACGAGCAGTACTTC.

CDR3 sequence reads: CASSQEWGDYEQYF. In DNA, the CDR3 is TGTGCCAGCAGCCAAGAATGGGGGGACTACGAGCAGTACTTC. This chain links TRBV7-6 with TRBJ2-7, with D possibly being TRBD2 (6 bases). From germline, CDR1 is SGHVS and CDR2 FNYEAQ. V was pared by 5 bases and J by 3 bases, with 14 bases between. The CDR3 runs 14 residues.

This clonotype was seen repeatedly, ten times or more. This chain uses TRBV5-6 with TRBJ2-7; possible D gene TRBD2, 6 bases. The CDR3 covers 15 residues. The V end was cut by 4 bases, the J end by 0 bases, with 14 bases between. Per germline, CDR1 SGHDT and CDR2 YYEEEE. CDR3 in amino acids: CASSLHRLGSYEQYF. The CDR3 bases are TGTGCCAGCAGCCTCCACCGACTAGGCTCCTACGAGCAGTACTTC.

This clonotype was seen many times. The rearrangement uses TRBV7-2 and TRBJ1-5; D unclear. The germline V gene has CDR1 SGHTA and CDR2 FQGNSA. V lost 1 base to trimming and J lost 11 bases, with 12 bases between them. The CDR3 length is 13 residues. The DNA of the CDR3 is TGTGCCAGCAGCTTAGTAGAGGGCCAGACCCAGCATTTT. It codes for CASSLVEGQTQHF. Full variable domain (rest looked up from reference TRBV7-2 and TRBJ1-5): GAGVSQSPSNKVTEKGKDVELRCDPISGHTALYWYRQSLGQGLEFLIYFQGNSAPDKSGLPSDRFSAERTGGSVSTLTIQRTQQEDSAVYLCASSLVEGQTQHFGDGTRLSIL.

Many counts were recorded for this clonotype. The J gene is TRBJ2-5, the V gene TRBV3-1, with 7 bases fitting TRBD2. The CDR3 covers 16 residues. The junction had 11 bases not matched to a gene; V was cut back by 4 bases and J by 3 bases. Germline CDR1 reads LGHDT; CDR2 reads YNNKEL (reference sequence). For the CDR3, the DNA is TGTGCCAGCAGCCCAACGGGACTACCCGTCGAAGAGACCCAGTACTTC. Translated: CASSPTGLPVEETQYF.

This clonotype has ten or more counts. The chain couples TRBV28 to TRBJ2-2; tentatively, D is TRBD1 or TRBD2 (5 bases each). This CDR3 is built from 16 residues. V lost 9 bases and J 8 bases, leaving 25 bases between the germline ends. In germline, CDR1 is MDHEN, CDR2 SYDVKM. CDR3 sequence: CASTRGRSLVVGELFF. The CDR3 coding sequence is TGTGCCAGTACGAGGGGTCGAAGCCTCGTCGTAGGGGAGCTGTTTTTT.

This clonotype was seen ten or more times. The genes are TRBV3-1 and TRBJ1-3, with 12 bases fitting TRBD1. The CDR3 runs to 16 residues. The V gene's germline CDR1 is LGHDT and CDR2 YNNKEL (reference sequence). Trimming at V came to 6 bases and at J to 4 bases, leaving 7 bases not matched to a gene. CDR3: CASSPGTGGAGNTIYF. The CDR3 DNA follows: TGTGCCAGCAGTCCCGGGACAGGGGGCGCGGGAAACACCATATATTTT.